A selection of T cell receptor beta chains follows, all from one sample in a study of OX40 agonist ivuxolimab in advanced cancers. Here immunoSEQ multiplex PCR was the method, and the copy in TCRdb shows in-frame clones only, minus some. The data show some 98,000 clones, just under 85% seen once. The sequences come from CD4+ or CD8+ T cells sorted from blood, collected in a trial of the OX40 agonist ivuxolimab. All receptors come from an adult with an advanced solid tumor such as melanoma, head and neck, liver or kidney cancer. CDR3s include the opening cysteine and the closing phenylalanine or tryptophan. D genes are given only for firm matches. Clone size, where shown, is once, few, many, or a class for clones that have expanded.

j_call d_call clone_size v_call cdr3_aa cdr3_nt
TRBJ1-1 - - TRBV6-1 CASSENWGTEAFF TGTGCCAGCAGTGAAAATTGGGGCACTGAAGCTTTCTTT
TRBJ2-5 - - TRBV28 CASSYYETQYF TGTGCCAGCAGTTATTATGAGACCCAGTACTTC
TRBJ2-5 - - TRBV2 CASSEYSSPETQYF TGTGCCAGCAGTGAATACAGCTCCCCAGAGACCCAGTACTTC
TRBJ2-2 - - TRBV2 CASMWGPNTGELFF TGTGCCAGCATGTGGGGCCCGAACACCGGGGAGCTGTTTTTT
TRBJ2-3 TRBD2 - TRBV2 CASRLTSGTDTQYF TGTGCCAGCAGGTTGACTAGCGGCACAGATACGCAGTATTTT
TRBJ1-2 - once TRBV7-2 CASSPDSYLVYTF TGTGCCAGCAGCCCCGACAGCTACCTTGTCTACACCTTC
TRBJ1-1 - - TRBV6-6 CASRLREAFF TGTGCCAGCAGGCTCAGAGAAGCTTTCTTT
TRBJ2-5 TRBD2 - TRBV14 CASSLAGATGTQYF TGTGCCAGCAGCCTAGCGGGAGCGACCGGGACCCAGTACTTC
TRBJ1-1 - - TRBV28 CASRPLGSTEAFF TGTGCCAGCCGCCCTTTGGGGTCCACTGAAGCTTTCTTT
TRBJ1-2 TRBD1 - TRBV2 CASSEGVFGQGGYGYTF TGTGCCAGCAGTGAAGGCGTGTTTGGGCAGGGGGGCTATGGCTACACCTTC
TRBJ1-1 TRBD1 - TRBV27 CASSLGDRFTEAFF TGTGCCAGCAGTTTAGGGGACAGATTCACTGAAGCTTTCTTT
TRBJ1-5 - - TRBV30 CAWSVGISNQPQHF TGTGCCTGGAGTGTAGGTATTAGCAATCAGCCCCAGCATTTT
TRBJ1-6 TRBD1 few TRBV4-2 CASSHDWTGRDSPLHF TGTGCCAGCAGCCATGATTGGACAGGGAGGGATTCACCCCTCCACTTT
TRBJ2-7 - - TRBV6-5 CASSLTVAYEQYF TGTGCCAGCAGTTTGACTGTCGCCTACGAGCAGTACTTC
TRBJ1-5 - once TRBV28 CASSQHSSGNQPQHF TGTGCCAGCAGCCAACACTCTTCAGGCAATCAGCCCCAGCATTTT
TRBJ2-4 TRBD2 - TRBV28 CASSSGGLAYNKNIQYF TGTGCCAGCAGTTCGGGAGGACTAGCGTATAACAAAAACATTCAGTACTTC
TRBJ1-4 - once TRBV9 CASSVSGGATNEKLFF TGTGCCAGCAGCGTGTCAGGTGGTGCAACTAATGAAAAACTGTTTTTT
TRBJ2-1 - - TRBV7-8 CASSISQPLVYNEQFF TGTGCCAGCAGCATTAGTCAGCCCCTAGTCTACAATGAGCAGTTCTTC
TRBJ2-3 - few TRBV6-5 CASSLTPSTDTQYF TGTGCCAGCTCCTTAACGCCGAGCACAGATACGCAGTATTTT
TRBJ2-1 TRBD2 - TRBV5-8 CASSKLPTSGIRREQFF TGTGCCAGCAGCAAACTCCCGACTAGCGGGATCCGGCGGGAGCAGTTCTTC
TRBJ2-1 - once TRBV6-5 CASSFRAGAPEQFF TGTGCCAGCAGTTTTCGGGCGGGTGCACCTGAGCAGTTCTTC
TRBJ1-1 - few TRBV30 CAGRRNTEAFF TGTGCCGGGCGCAGGAACACTGAAGCTTTCTTT
TRBJ1-4 - - TRBV18 CASSSNRFNEKLFF TGTGCCAGCTCGTCTAACAGGTTTAATGAAAAACTGTTTTTT
TRBJ2-3 TRBD2 - TRBV13 CASSLSTSGATDTQYF TGTGCCAGCAGCTTAAGCACTAGCGGGGCCACAGATACGCAGTATTTT
TRBJ1-2 - - TRBV7-2 CASSSEMLRGSNYGYTF TGTGCCAGCAGCTCCGAAATGTTAAGGGGCAGCAACTATGGCTACACCTTC
TRBJ1-6 TRBD1 - TRBV9 CASNAGTDNSPLHF TGTGCCAGCAATGCCGGGACAGATAATTCACCCCTCCACTTT
TRBJ2-1 TRBD2 few TRBV6-1 CASKAGAQKNEQFF TGTGCCAGCAAAGCGGGAGCTCAAAAGAATGAGCAGTTCTTC
TRBJ2-3 - - TRBV5-1 CASSFDNLLDTQYF TGCGCCAGCAGCTTTGATAACCTCCTTGATACGCAGTATTTT
TRBJ2-3 TRBD2 - TRBV5-4 CASSPRLAGTDTQYF TGTGCCAGCAGCCCGAGACTAGCGGGGACAGATACGCAGTATTTT
TRBJ1-2 - - TRBV7-2 CASSLEEGGYTF TGTGCCAGCAGCTTAGAGGAGGGTGGCTACACCTTC
TRBJ1-1 - - TRBV2 CASSEFVLQSEAFF TGTGCCAGCAGTGAATTCGTATTACAATCGGAAGCTTTCTTT
TRBJ1-1 - - TRBV5-1 CASTENPAVNTEAFF TGCGCCAGCACCGAGAACCCCGCGGTTAACACTGAAGCTTTCTTT
TRBJ2-7 - - TRBV14 CASSQELGGEQYF TGTGCCAGCAGCCAAGAGTTGGGTGGCGAGCAGTACTTC
TRBJ2-7 TRBD2 once TRBV29-1 CSVSIAGVGEQYF TGCAGCGTTTCTATAGCGGGAGTGGGCGAGCAGTACTTC
TRBJ2-2 TRBD2 - TRBV6-6 CASSPGLAGGRELFF TGTGCCAGCAGTCCGGGACTAGCGGGGGGGAGGGAGCTGTTTTTT
TRBJ1-2 - - TRBV28 CASSYFLGRGYTF TGTGCCAGCAGTTATTTTCTGGGCAGGGGCTACACCTTC
TRBJ1-1 - few TRBV6-5 CASRDGYTEAFF TGTGCCAGCAGAGACGGTTACACTGAAGCTTTCTTT
TRBJ1-5 - - TRBV5-1 CASSPGSNQPQHF TGCGCCAGCAGCCCCGGAAGCAATCAGCCCCAGCATTTT
TRBJ1-2 - few TRBV5-1 CAGLPHYGYTF TGCGCCGGTTTACCTCACTATGGCTACACCTTC
TRBJ1-2 - - TRBV7-2 CASSLSGRYGDGYTF TGTGCCAGCAGCTTATCAGGGCGCTACGGGGATGGCTACACCTTC
TRBJ2-7 - - TRBV19 CASSKGLQSHEQYF TGTGCCAGTAGTAAAGGGTTGCAGAGCCACGAGCAGTACTTC
TRBJ2-3 TRBD1 once TRBV10-1 CASSEAGQAGYTQYF TGCGCCAGCAGTGAGGCGGGACAGGCCGGGTATACGCAGTATTTT
TRBJ1-5 - - TRBV6-4 CASPRHSVENSNQPQHF TGTGCCAGCCCCAGGCACAGTGTAGAAAATAGCAATCAGCCCCAGCATTTT
TRBJ1-2 - - TRBV28 CASSFQWAGGYYGYTF TGTGCCAGCAGTTTTCAATGGGCAGGAGGTTATTATGGCTACACCTTC
TRBJ2-5 - - TRBV7-7 CASRSGETQYF TGTGCCAGCAGATCCGGAGAGACCCAGTACTTC
TRBJ2-7 - - TRBV19 CASSTSRGPYEQYF TGTGCCAGTAGTACCTCCCGGGGCCCCTACGAGCAGTACTTC
TRBJ2-7 TRBD1 - TRBV10-3 CAISGGQGRNEQYF TGTGCCATCAGTGGAGGACAGGGGAGGAACGAGCAGTACTTC
TRBJ2-7 - - TRBV6-5 CASSYSSTGTEQYF TGTGCCAGCAGTTACTCGAGTACGGGAACCGAGCAGTACTTC
TRBJ1-5 - - TRBV4-1 CASSQARRQSVLNSNQPQHF TGCGCCAGCAGCCAAGCGCGACGACAGTCCGTTTTAAATAGCAATCAGCCCCAGCATTTT